A single sample is the source of the 14 T cell receptor beta chains below, sequenced in a study of T-cell reconstitution after alpha-beta-depleted transplantation in children. Unique molecular identifiers were incorporated when the TCRbeta library was constructed. In TCRdb, the PCR reads were re-called with MiXCR into one record per CDR3 protein. This table holds 600,000 to 700,000 distinct CDR3 sequences, 16% found once. The material sequenced was PBMCs from the stem cell graft donor, taken from the stem cell graft. The receptors derive from a human donor who donated a stem cell graft to a child with acute myeloid leukemia.

This chain links TRBV28 with TRBJ2-7, with a possible D match to TRBD1 (5 bases). The CDR3 contains 14 residues. V lost 6 bases and J 4 bases, leaving 16 bases between the germline ends. Germline lookup yields CDR1 MDHEN and CDR2 SYDVKM. Written as DNA, the CDR3 is TGTGCCAGCAGCCCCCGAAACAGGCTATACGAGCAGTACGTC. This sequence encodes CASSPRNRLYEQYV.

This clonotype was seen more than once but under ten times. The V call is TRBV19, the J call TRBJ1-1; D possibly corresponds to TRBD1 (5 bases). V lost 3 bases, J lost 3 bases, and 17 bases lay in between. The CDR3 runs 16 residues. Germline V gene data show CDR1 as LNHDA and CDR2 as SQIVND (reference sequence). The CDR3 DNA reads TGTGCCAGTAGTATCATTGGGGGTGGCGCGGACACTGAAGCTTTCTTT. It translates to CASSIIGGGADTEAFF. The full variable domain, completed using reference TRBV19 and TRBJ1-1, is DGGITQSPKYLFRKEGQNVTLSCEQNLNHDAMYWYRQDPGQGLRLIYYSQIVNDFQKGDIAEGYSVSREKKESFPLTVTSAQKNPTAFYLCASSIIGGGADTEAFFGQGTRLTVV.

The rearrangement uses TRBV11-2 and TRBJ2-3, with TRBD2 as a possible D gene (5 bases). V lost 1 base and J 2 bases, leaving 10 bases between the germline ends. Germline V CDR1 and CDR2: SGHAT, FQNNGV. The CDR3 has 15 residues. CDR3 sequence: CASSLGGIDTDTQYF. The CDR3 DNA is TGTGCCAGCAGCTTAGGAGGGATAGACACAGATACGCAGTATTTT. The full variable domain, in which reference TRBV11-2 and TRBJ2-3 provide the parts outside the CDR3, is EAGVAQSPRYKIIEKRQSVAFWCNPISGHATLYWYQQILGQGPKLLIQFQNNGVVDDSQLPKDRFSAERLKGVDSTLKIQPAKLEDSAVYLCASSLGGIDTDTQYFGPGTRLTVL.

In its sample, this clonotype was seen many times. The junction departs from germline at one end; a sequencing error may be responsible. CDR3: CASSLSLTDTQYF. The CDR3 bases are TGTGCCAGCAGTCTATCCTTGACAGATACGCAGTATTTT. V gene TRBV27 combines with J gene TRBJ2-3; D not certain. The CDR3 extends over 13 amino acids. Germline V lookup: CDR1 MNHEY, CDR2 SMNVEV (reference sequence).

This clonotype was observed a handful of times. The chain couples TRBV14 to TRBJ1-4; 9 nucleotides agree with TRBD1. V shed 8 bases and J 8 bases; nucleotides not matched to a gene: 12. This CDR3 region has 15 residues. Looked up from germline, CDR1 is SGHDN and CDR2 is FVKESK. For the CDR3, the DNA is TGTGCCAGCGCTCCGGGACAGGGAATACGAGAAAAACTGTTTTTT. Translating it yields CASAPGQGIREKLFF.

This clonotype was counted many times. The chain carries TRBV29-1 and TRBJ1-2; 8 positions match TRBD1. V shed 4 bases and J 2 bases; nucleotides not matched to a gene: 3. Germline V gene sequence: CDR1 SQVTM, CDR2 ANQGSEA. The length of the CDR3 is 13 residues. CDR3 sequence reads: CSVGTGTNYGYTF. The CDR3 DNA reads as TGCAGCGTTGGGACAGGGACCAACTATGGCTACACCTTC.

The genes are TRBV3-1 and TRBJ2-2, with D perhaps TRBD2 (5 bases). Trimming removed 1 base from V and 0 bases from J, with 9 bases in between. CDR1 is LGHDT and CDR2 is YNNKEL in the germline V gene (reference sequence). The CDR3 contains 16 residues. CDR3 loop: CASSQGRLSNTGELFF. The CDR3 bases are TGTGCCAGCAGCCAAGGAAGACTATCGAACACCGGGGAGCTGTTTTTT.

This clonotype occurred many times. This sequence joins TRBV20-1 and TRBJ2-7, with 9 bases matching TRBD1. Germline CDR1 reads DFQATT; CDR2 reads SNEGSKA (reference sequence). The junction had 5 bases not matched to a gene; V was cut back by 3 bases and J by 2 bases. The CDR3 is 14 amino acids. This CDR3 is CSASPRDRAYEQYF. The CDR3 DNA sequence: TGCAGTGCTAGCCCCCGGGACAGGGCCTACGAGCAGTACTTC.

This clonotype was recorded many times. The chain couples TRBV28 to TRBJ2-1; possible D gene TRBD1, 5 bases. Trimming shortened V by 5 bases and J by 0 bases, and 8 bases separated the two germline ends. The CDR3 contains 14 residues. Germline V gene data show CDR1 as MDHEN and CDR2 as SYDVKM. CDR3 residues: CASSPDSSYNEQFF. The CDR3 DNA sequence: TGTGCCAGCAGTCCCGACAGCTCCTACAATGAGCAGTTCTTC.

The genes are TRBV18 and TRBJ2-7; 9 bases fit TRBD2. Germline V gene lookup returns CDR1 KGHSH and CDR2 LQKENI. V was pared by 3 bases and J by 4 bases, with 13 bases of the junction left unmatched. The CDR3 spans 17 residues. CDR3 in amino acids: CASSPTGILAGSYEQYV. The CDR3, as DNA: TGTGCCAGCTCACCGACTGGAATCCTAGCGGGGTCGTACGAGCAGTACGTC.

Ten or more counts support this clonotype. V gene TRBV29-1 combines with J gene TRBJ2-1, with D tentatively TRBD2 (6 bases). This CDR3 comprises 14 residues. Germline CDR1 and CDR2: SQVTM and ANQGSEA. V lost 6 bases to trimming and J lost 0 bases, with 12 bases between them. CDR3 nucleotides: TGCAGCGTCGTCCGGGGGAGCTCCTACAATGAGCAGTTCTTC. Translation: CSVVRGSSYNEQFF.

This clonotype was seen ten or more times. As DNA, the CDR3 is TGCAGTGCTAGAGGACCAGGGTCCTCTGGAAACACCATATATTTT. Amino acid sequence: CSARGPGSSGNTIYF. V and J are TRBV20-1 and TRBJ1-3, with D tentatively TRBD1 (5 bases). The length of the CDR3 is 15 residues. Germline V gene sequence: CDR1 DFQATT, CDR2 SNEGSKA (reference sequence). Trimming cost V 1 base and J 0 bases, with 10 bases left between them.

This clonotype appeared a few times. The chain links TRBV5-1 to TRBJ1-1, with 12 bases aligning to TRBD1. The CDR3 runs to 17 residues. With 7 bases clipped from V and 5 bases from J, the junction kept 15 bases outside the gene matches. The germline CDR1 and CDR2 sequences are SGHRS and YFSETQ. The CDR3 reads CASRPGTGGLRITEAFF. The CDR3, as DNA: TGCGCCAGCCGACCCGGGACAGGGGGCCTTAGGATAACTGAAGCTTTCTTT.

This clonotype occurred many times. The chain carries TRBV6-5 and TRBJ2-1, with D maybe TRBD2 (7 bases). Germline V lookup: CDR1 MNHEY, CDR2 SVGAGI. The CDR3 has 19 residues. V was trimmed by 0 bases and J by 8 bases, leaving 26 bases between them. CDR3 in amino acids: CASSYSTKGGAMDLDEQFF. The CDR3 nucleotides read TGTGCCAGCAGTTACTCGACGAAGGGGGGGGCGATGGATTTGGATGAGCAGTTCTTC.